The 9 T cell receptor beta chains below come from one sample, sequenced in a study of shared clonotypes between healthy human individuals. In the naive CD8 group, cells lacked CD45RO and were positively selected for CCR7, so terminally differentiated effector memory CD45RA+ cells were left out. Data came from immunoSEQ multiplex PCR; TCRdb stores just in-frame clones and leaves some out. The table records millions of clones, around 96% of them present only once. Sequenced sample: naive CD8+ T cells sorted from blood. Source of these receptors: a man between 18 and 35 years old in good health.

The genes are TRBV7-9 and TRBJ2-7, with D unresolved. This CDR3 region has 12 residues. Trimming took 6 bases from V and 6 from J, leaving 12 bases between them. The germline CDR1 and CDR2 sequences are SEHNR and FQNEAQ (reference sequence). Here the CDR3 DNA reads TGTGCCAGCAGATCCCCGGAAGGCGAGCAGTACTTC. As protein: CASRSPEGEQYF.

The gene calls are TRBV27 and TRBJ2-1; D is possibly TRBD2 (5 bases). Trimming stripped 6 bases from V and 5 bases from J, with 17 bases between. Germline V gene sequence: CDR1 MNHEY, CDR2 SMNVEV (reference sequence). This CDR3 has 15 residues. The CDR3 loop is CASSRAHLADNEQFF. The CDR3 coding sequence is TGTGCCAGCAGCCGAGCCCATCTAGCAGACAATGAGCAGTTCTTC.

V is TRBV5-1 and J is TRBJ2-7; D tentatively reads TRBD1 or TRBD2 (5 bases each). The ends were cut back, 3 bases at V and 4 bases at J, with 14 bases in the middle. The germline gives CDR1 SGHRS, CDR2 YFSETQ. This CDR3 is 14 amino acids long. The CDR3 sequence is CASSWDPKAYEQYF. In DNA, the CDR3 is TGCGCCAGCAGCTGGGACCCGAAAGCGTACGAGCAGTACTTC.

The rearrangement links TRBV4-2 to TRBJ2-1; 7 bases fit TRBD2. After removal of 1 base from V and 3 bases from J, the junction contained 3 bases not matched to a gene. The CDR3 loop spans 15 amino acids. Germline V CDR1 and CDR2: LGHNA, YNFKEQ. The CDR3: CASSQVSGDYNEQFF. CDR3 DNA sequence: TGTGCCAGCAGCCAAGTCAGCGGGGACTACAATGAGCAGTTCTTC.

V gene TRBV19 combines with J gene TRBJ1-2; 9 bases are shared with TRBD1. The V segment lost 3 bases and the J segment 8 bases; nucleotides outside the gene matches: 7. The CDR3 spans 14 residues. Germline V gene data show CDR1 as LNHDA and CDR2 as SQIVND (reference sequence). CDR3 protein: CASSMGQGVKGYTF. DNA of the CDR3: TGTGCCAGTAGTATGGGACAGGGCGTGAAAGGCTACACCTTC.

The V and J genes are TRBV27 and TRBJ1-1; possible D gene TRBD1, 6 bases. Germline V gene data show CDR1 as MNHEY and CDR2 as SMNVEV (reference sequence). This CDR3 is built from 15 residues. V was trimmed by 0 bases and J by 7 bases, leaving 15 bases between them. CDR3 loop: CASSLSMGGLIEAFF. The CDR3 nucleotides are TGTGCCAGCAGTTTATCGATGGGGGGCCTGATTGAAGCTTTCTTT.

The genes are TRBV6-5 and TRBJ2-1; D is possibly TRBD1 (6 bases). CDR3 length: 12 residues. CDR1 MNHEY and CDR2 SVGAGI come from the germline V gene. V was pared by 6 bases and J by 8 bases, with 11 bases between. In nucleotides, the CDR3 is TGTGCCAGCAGGAACGAGGGGGATGAGCAGTTCTTC. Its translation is CASRNEGDEQFF.

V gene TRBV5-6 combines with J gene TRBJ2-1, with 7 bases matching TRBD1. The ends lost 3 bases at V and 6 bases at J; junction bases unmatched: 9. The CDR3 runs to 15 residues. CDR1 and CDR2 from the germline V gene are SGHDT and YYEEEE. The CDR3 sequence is CASSSPGAGGNEQFF. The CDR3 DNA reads TGTGCCAGCAGCTCCCCAGGGGCAGGGGGCAATGAGCAGTTCTTC.

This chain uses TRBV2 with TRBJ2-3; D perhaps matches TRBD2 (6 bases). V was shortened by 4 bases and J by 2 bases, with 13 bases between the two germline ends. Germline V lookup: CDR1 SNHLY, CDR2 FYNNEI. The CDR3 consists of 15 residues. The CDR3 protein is CASSGEAGSTDTQYF. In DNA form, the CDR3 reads TGTGCCAGCAGTGGGGAGGCCGGGTCCACAGATACGCAGTATTTT.